The next 21 T cell receptor beta chains were all read from a single sample in a study of T cell responses to AZD1222 COVID-19 vaccine. Method: immunoSEQ multiplex PCR; TCRdb's copy keeps in-frame clones and lacks some. Seen here are more than 110,000 clones, over 75% observed once, and the top ten hold 4.7%. Sample: peripheral blood, taken on day 0 of AZD1222 vaccination. The receptors come from an adult in good health.

The chain combines TRBV10-2 with TRBJ1-1; 9 nucleotides agree with TRBD1. In germline, CDR1 is WSHSY, CDR2 SAAADI. The CDR3 consists of 15 residues. V gave up 3 bases and J gave up 6 bases; unmatched junction bases: 8. In DNA form, the CDR3 reads TGCGCCAGCAGTGACGCGGACAGGGGAAGTTCTGAAGCTTTCTTT. Amino acids: CASSDADRGSSEAFF.

This rearrangement joins TRBV12-5 to TRBJ1-1, with TRBD1 identical over 7 bases. Trimming removed 5 bases from V and 9 bases from J; junction bases left unmatched: 9. This CDR3 has 13 residues. CDR1 is LGHNT and CDR2 is FRNRAP in the germline V gene. The CDR3, as DNA: TGTGCTAGTGGTGTCCGGGACAGCCTTCAAGCTTTCTTT. Amino acids: CASGVRDSLQAFF. Supplemented by reference TRBV12-5 and TRBJ1-1, the full variable domain reads DARVTQTPRHKVTEMGQEVTMRCQPILGHNTVFWYRQTMMQGLELLAYFRNRAPLDDSGMPKDRFSAEMPDATLATLKIQPSEPRDSAVYFCASGVRDSLQAFFGQGTRLTVV.

This rearrangement joins TRBV30 to TRBJ1-2; D remains ambiguous. V was trimmed by 2 bases and J by 3 bases, leaving 13 bases between them. CDR3 size: 14 residues. Per germline, CDR1 GTSNPN and CDR2 SVGIG (reference sequence). CDR3 region: CAWSKNAGDYGYTF. In DNA form, the CDR3 reads TGTGCCTGGAGTAAAAACGCAGGAGACTATGGCTACACCTTC.

This chain joins TRBV19 and TRBJ2-1; D is possibly TRBD2 (5 bases). There are 16 residues in the CDR3. Germline values: CDR1 LNHDA, CDR2 SQIVND (reference sequence). Deletions cut 1 base from V and 2 bases from J, with 12 bases between. The CDR3 region is CASSIGRSLTYNEQFF. The CDR3 nucleotides are TGTGCCAGTAGTATAGGGAGGAGTTTGACCTACAATGAGCAGTTCTTC.

The chain carries TRBV29-1 and TRBJ2-3; no definite D call. Germline CDR1 reads SQVTM; CDR2 reads ANQGSEA. The CDR3 is 12 residues long. V lost 6 bases to trimming and J lost 3 bases, with 10 bases between them. In DNA form, the CDR3 reads TGCAGCGTCCAGGCTGGGACAGATACGCAGTATTTT. Encoded protein: CSVQAGTDTQYF.

V is TRBV4-1 and J is TRBJ2-7, with 8 bases fitting TRBD1. After removal of 5 bases from V and 7 bases from J, the junction contained 19 bases not matched to a gene. The CDR3 sequence is 17 residues long. Germline V CDR1 and CDR2: MGHRA, YSYEKL. The DNA for the CDR3 is TGCGCCAGCAGCTCCCCCGATAGTAGGGCAAGACAGGGGGAGCAGTACTTC. Residues: CASSSPDSRARQGEQYF.

V usage is TRBV28 and J usage is TRBJ2-1, with 9 bases that match TRBD1. With V trimmed by 6 bases and J by 4 bases, 4 bases remained unmatched. There are 14 residues in the CDR3. CDR1 is MDHEN, CDR2 SYDVKM, per germline. CDR3 bases: TGTGCCAGCAGCCGGGACAGGGTGTACAATGAGCAGTTCTTC. Translating gives CASSRDRVYNEQFF.

The chain couples TRBV3-1 (or the pseudogene TRBV3-2) to TRBJ2-1; no clear D. Germline loops: CDR1 LGHDT, CDR2 YNNKEL (reference sequence). The CDR3 length is 15 residues. V was trimmed by 1 base and J by 5 bases, leaving 12 bases between them. The chain's CDR3 is CASSQGYRWDNEQFF. In DNA, the CDR3 is TGTGCCAGCAGCCAAGGTTACCGATGGGACAATGAGCAGTTCTTC.

The CDR3 DNA reads as TGTGCCAGCAGTGATACCCAGGGGGCGAAGAACACTGAAGCTTTCTTT. As protein: CASSDTQGAKNTEAFF. V gene TRBV6-4 combines with J gene TRBJ1-1, with TRBD1 matching 8 bases. V shed 3 bases, J shed 1 base, and the junction held 7 bases outside the gene matches. Germline V gene data show CDR1 as MRHNA and CDR2 as SNTAGT. The CDR3 spans 16 residues.

The gene calls are TRBV5-1 and TRBJ2-5; TRBD2 matches at 7 bases. The CDR3 runs to 15 residues. With V trimmed by 0 bases and J by 5 bases, 7 bases remained unmatched. Germline V gene data show CDR1 as SGHRS and CDR2 as YFSETQ. The CDR3 protein is CASSLVAGVKETQYF. The CDR3 bases are TGCGCCAGCAGCTTGGTTGCGGGAGTGAAGGAGACCCAGTACTTC.

This rearrangement joins TRBV30 to TRBJ1-2; 8 nucleotides line up with TRBD1. This CDR3 spans 11 amino acids. Germline V gene data show CDR1 as GTSNPN and CDR2 as SVGIG (reference sequence). The V gene end was trimmed by 4 bases and the J gene end by 10 bases; junction bases not matched to a gene: 5. CDR3 sequence reads: CAWTAGGDYTF. The CDR3 coding sequence is TGTGCCTGGACAGCAGGGGGCGACTACACCTTC.

The V and J genes are TRBV27 and TRBJ1-5, with D possibly matching TRBD1 (5 bases). The CDR3 is made up of 15 amino acids. Germline V gene lookup returns CDR1 MNHEY and CDR2 SMNVEV (reference sequence). The ends were cut back, 8 bases at V and 2 bases at J, with 16 bases in the middle. CDR3 bases: TGTGCCAGCGCAGGGCCTTTAGGGGGCAATCAGCCCCAGCATTTT. It yields the protein CASAGPLGGNQPQHF.

This clone has only a few counts. The V call is TRBV12-3 or TRBV12-4, the J call TRBJ1-2, with D unclear. Trimming stripped 3 bases from V and 4 bases from J, with 9 bases between. The CDR3 has 13 residues. CDR3 protein: CASSFGRIYGYTF. In DNA form, the CDR3 reads TGTGCCAGCAGTTTCGGGAGAATCTATGGCTACACCTTC.

The J gene is TRBJ2-1, the V gene TRBV3-1 (or the pseudogene TRBV3-2); perhaps TRBD2 as D (5 bases). CDR1 and CDR2 (germline): LGHDT, YNNKEL (reference sequence). The CDR3 covers 15 residues. Trimming pared 2 bases from V and 3 bases from J, leaving 11 bases between. As DNA, the CDR3 is TGTGCCAGCAGCCAATCCCCGGGGAACTACAATGAGCAGTTCTTC. Protein sequence: CASSQSPGNYNEQFF.

J is TRBJ1-5 and V is TRBV2, with 8 nucleotides matching TRBD1. CDR1 is SNHLY, CDR2 FYNNEI, per germline. V shed 6 bases and J 1 base; nucleotides not matched to a gene: 5. CDR3 length: 15 residues. CDR3 in DNA: TGTGCCAGCAGGAGACAGGGGAACAGCAATCAGCCCCAGCATTTT. Amino acid sequence: CASRRQGNSNQPQHF. Full variable domain (rest looked up from reference TRBV2 and TRBJ1-5): EPEVTQTPSHQVTQMGQEVILRCVPISNHLYFYWYRQILGQKVEFLVSFYNNEISEKSEIFDDQFSVERPDGSNFTLKIRSTKLEDSAMYFCASRRQGNSNQPQHFGDGTRLSIL.

This rearrangement joins TRBV25-1 to TRBJ2-3, with D unresolved. This CDR3 has 13 residues. Germline CDR1 is MGHDK and CDR2 is SYGVNS. The ends were cut back, 4 bases at V and 6 bases at J, with 11 bases in the middle. CDR3: CASSGIGIDTQYF. As DNA, the CDR3 is TGTGCCAGCAGTGGGATAGGGATCGATACGCAGTATTTT.

V is TRBV11-2 and J is TRBJ2-2; 10 bases align to TRBD2. From germline, CDR1 is SGHAT and CDR2 FQNNGV. Germline trimming cut 5 bases from V and 4 bases from J; bases unmatched to any gene: 16. The CDR3 runs to 19 residues. The CDR3 protein is CASSQELGSGGLTTGELFF. The CDR3 DNA is TGTGCCAGCAGCCAAGAGTTAGGTAGCGGGGGGCTTACCACCGGGGAGCTGTTTTTT.

J is TRBJ1-2 and V is TRBV28; TRBD1 matches at 8 bases. CDR3 length equals 14 residues. From germline, CDR1 is MDHEN and CDR2 SYDVKM. J gave up 8 bases and V 4 bases, and 9 bases lay outside the gene matches. As DNA, the CDR3 is TGTGCCAGCAGTTCGGGAAGGACAGGGCGCGGCTACACCTTC. Translation: CASSSGRTGRGYTF.

In the case of this clone: One end of the junction does not line up with germline, which may come from a read error. The chain recombines TRBV5-1 with TRBJ2-5; no reliable D call. Looked up from germline, CDR1 is SGHRS and CDR2 is YFSETQ. The CDR3 totals 14 residues. The CDR3 spells CASSFSTAKETQYF. The DNA of the CDR3 is TGCGCCAGCAGCTTTAGTACCGCAAAAGAAACCCAGTACTTC.

Here the CDR3 reads CASSQANEQFF. CDR3 sequence (DNA): TGCGCCAGCAGCCAAGCGAATGAGCAGTTCTTC. The chain links TRBV4-1 to TRBJ2-1; D unresolved. The V end lost 1 base, the J end lost 7 bases, and 2 bases lay between the germline ends. Per germline, CDR1 MGHRA and CDR2 YSYEKL. This CDR3 contains 11 residues.

J is TRBJ1-1 and V is TRBV7-2; TRBD1 matches at 8 bases. The junction had 6 bases not matched to a gene; V was cut back by 2 bases and J by 4 bases. The germline CDR1 and CDR2 sequences are SGHTA and FQGNSA. The length of the CDR3 is 15 residues. The CDR3 bases are TGTGCCAGCAGCTTACCAGGGGGCGTCGTCACTGAAGCTTTCTTT. Its translation: CASSLPGGVVTEAFF.